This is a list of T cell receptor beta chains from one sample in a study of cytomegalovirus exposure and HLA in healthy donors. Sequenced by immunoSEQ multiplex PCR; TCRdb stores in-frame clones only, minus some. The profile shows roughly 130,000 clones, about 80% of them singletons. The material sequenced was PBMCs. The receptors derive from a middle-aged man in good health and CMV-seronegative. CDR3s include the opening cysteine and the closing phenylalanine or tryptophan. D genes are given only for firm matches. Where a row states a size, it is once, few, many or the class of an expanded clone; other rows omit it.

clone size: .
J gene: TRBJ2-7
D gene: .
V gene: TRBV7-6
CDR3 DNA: TGTGCCAGCAGCTTATCTGGGGCCAGCTCCTACGAGCAGTACTTC
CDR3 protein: CASSLSGASSYEQYF

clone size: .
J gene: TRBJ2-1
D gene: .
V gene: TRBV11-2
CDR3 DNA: TGTGCCAGCAGCTTAGGTGTGCTAGTAAGAGACAATGAGCAGTTCTTC
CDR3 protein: CASSLGVLVRDNEQFF

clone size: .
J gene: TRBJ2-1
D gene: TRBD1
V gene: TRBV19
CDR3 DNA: TGTGCCACTGGACAGGGCTACAATGAGCAGTTCTTC
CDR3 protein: CATGQGYNEQFF

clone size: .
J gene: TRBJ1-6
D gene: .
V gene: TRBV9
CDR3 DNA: TGTGCCAGCAGCGAAACCCCGGGGGGTCAGAGCTCCTATAATTCACCCCTCCACTTT
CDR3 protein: CASSETPGGQSSYNSPLHF

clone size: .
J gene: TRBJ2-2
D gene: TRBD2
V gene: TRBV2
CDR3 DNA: TGTGCCACCCGGACTAGCCTGAACACCGGGGAGCTGTTTTTT
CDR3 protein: CATRTSLNTGELFF

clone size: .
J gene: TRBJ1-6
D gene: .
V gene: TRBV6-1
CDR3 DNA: TGTGCCAGCAGTGAACCGGGAGGGCTCGCACCCCTCCACTTT
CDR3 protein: CASSEPGGLAPLHF

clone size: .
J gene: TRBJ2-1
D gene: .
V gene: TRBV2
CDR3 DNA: TGTGCCAGCAGTGCCGGGACACACAATGAGCAGTTCTTC
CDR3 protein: CASSAGTHNEQFF

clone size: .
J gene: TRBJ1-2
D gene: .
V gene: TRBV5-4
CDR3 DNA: TGTGCCAGCAGCCGACAGGAGACTAACTATGGCTACACCTTC
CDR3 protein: CASSRQETNYGYTF

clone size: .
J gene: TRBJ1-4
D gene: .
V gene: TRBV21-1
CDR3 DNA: TGTGCCAGCAGCGATCAGACAGGGGAGGTGGAAAAACTGTTTTTT
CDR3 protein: CASSDQTGEVEKLFF

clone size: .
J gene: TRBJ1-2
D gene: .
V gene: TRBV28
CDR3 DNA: TGTGCCAGCAGAGGGGTAATGGACTATGGCTACACCTTC
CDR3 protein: CASRGVMDYGYTF

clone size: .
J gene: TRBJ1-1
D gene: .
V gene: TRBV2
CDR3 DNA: TGTGCCAGCAGTGAAAATGCGGCTGCATACACTGAAGCTTTCTTT
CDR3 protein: CASSENAAAYTEAFF

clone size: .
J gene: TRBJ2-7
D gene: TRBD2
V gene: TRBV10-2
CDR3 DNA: TGCGCCAGCAGTGGGGCTAGCGGACTCCACGAGCAGTACTTC
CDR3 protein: CASSGASGLHEQYF

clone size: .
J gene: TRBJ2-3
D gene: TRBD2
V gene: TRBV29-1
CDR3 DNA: TGCAGCGTCGAGACTAGCGGCAGCACAGATACGCAGTATTTT
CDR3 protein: CSVETSGSTDTQYF

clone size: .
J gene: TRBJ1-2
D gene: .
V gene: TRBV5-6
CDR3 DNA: TGTGCCAGCAGCTTACGTGGGGCAGTAACTAACTATGGCTACACCTTC
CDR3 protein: CASSLRGAVTNYGYTF

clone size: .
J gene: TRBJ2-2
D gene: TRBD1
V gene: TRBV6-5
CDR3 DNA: TGTGCCAGCAGAGTTACAGGGGGTAACGGGGAGCTGTTTTTT
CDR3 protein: CASRVTGGNGELFF

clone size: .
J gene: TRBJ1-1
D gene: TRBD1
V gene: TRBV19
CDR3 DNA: TGTGCCAGTAGTTCGTTAGTTGCCGGGACAGCGAACACTGAAGCTTTCTTT
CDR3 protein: CASSSLVAGTANTEAFF

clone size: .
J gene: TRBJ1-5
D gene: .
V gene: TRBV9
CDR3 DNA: TGTGCCAGCAGCGACCGGCCGACAGACCTTAGGCAGCCCCAGCATTTT
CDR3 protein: CASSDRPTDLRQPQHF

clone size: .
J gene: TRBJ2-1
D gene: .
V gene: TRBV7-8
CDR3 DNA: TGTGCCAGCAGCCTGGCCCTCACTAGCTATGGTGAGCAGTTCTTC
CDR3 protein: CASSLALTSYGEQFF

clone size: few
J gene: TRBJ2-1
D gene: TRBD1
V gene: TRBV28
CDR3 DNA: TGTGCCAGCAGTGAAACAGGGGGTACTAGGTTCAATGAGCAGTTCTTC
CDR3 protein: CASSETGGTRFNEQFF

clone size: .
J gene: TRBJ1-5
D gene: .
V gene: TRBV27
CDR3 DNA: TGTGCCAGCAGATGGACACCTCCGGGCAATCAGCCCCAGCATTTT
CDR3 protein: CASRWTPPGNQPQHF

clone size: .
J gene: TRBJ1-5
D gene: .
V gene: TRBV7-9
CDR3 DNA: TGTGCCAGCAGCTCCAACAGGGGCAATCAGCCCCAGCATTTT
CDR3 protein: CASSSNRGNQPQHF

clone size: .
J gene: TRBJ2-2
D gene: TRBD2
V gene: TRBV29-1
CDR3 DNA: TGCAGCGCCGTAGCGGGGGTTGGCACCGGGGAGCTGTTTTTT
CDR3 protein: CSAVAGVGTGELFF

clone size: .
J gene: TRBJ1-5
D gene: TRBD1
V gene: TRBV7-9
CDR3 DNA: TGTGCCAGCAGCTCACAGGGGGGCCAGCCCCAGCATTTT
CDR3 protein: CASSSQGGQPQHF

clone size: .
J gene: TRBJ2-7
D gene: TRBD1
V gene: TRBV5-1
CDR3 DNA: TGCGCCAGCAGCCGAACAGGGGGCGGTGAGATTGAGTACTTC
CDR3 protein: CASSRTGGGEIEYF

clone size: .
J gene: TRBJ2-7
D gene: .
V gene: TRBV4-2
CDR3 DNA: TGTGCCAGCAGCCAAGTCCCCAGCTCCTACGAGCAGTACTTC
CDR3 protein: CASSQVPSSYEQYF

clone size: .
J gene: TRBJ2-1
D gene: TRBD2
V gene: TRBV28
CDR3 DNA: TGTGCCAGCAGGCCGGGAGGGAGGGCCAATGAGCAGTTCTTC
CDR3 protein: CASRPGGRANEQFF

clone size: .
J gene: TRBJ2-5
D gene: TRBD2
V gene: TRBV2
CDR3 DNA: TGTGCCAGCAGTTTCTCCGGGAGGGAGACCCAGTACTTC
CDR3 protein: CASSFSGRETQYF

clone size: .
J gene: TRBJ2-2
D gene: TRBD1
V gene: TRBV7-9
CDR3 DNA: TGTGCCAGCAGCTCGCAGGGGGCTGGGACCGGGGAGCTGTTTTTT
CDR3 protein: CASSSQGAGTGELFF

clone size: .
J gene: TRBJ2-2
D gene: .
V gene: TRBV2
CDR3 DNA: TGTGCCAGCAGTGCGGACACCGGGGAGCTGTTTTTT
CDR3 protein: CASSADTGELFF

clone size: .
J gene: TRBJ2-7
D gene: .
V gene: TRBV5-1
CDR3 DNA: TGCGCCAGCAGTTCTACTCGGTCCTACGAGCAGTACTTC
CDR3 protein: CASSSTRSYEQYF

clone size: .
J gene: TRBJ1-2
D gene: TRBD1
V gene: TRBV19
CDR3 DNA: TGTGCCAGTAGTGAGGACAGGGAGGGCGGCTACACCTTC
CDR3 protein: CASSEDREGGYTF

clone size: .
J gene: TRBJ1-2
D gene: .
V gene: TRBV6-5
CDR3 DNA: TGTGCCAGCAGTTTGGCCCTGACGGAGAACTATGGCTACACCTTC
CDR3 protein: CASSLALTENYGYTF

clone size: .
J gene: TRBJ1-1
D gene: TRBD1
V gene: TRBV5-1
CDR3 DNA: TGCGCCAGCAGCGGTGGACAGGGTCGCACTGAAGCTTTCTTT
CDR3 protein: CASSGGQGRTEAFF

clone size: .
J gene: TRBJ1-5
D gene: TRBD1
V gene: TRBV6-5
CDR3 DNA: TGTGCCAGCAGTTACTCGGCCACAGGGGGCGGACAGCCCCAGCATTTT
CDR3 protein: CASSYSATGGGQPQHF

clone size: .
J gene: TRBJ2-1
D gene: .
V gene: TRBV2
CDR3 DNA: TGTGCCAGCGGGGTTGGAGGGACGGTCTTTTTAAATGAGCAGTTCTTC
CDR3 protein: CASGVGGTVFLNEQFF

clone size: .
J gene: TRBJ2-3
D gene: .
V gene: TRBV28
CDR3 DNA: TGTGCCAGCAGTTTGTTCGTGCGGGATAAGGGCACAGATACGCAGTATTTT
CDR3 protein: CASSLFVRDKGTDTQYF

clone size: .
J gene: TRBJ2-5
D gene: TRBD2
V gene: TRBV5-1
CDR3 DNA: TGCGCCAGCAGCTCTCGACCCGGACTAGCGGGGGGGGCCCAGTACTTC
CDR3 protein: CASSSRPGLAGGAQYF

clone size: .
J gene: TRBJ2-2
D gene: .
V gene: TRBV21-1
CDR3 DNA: TGTGCCAGCACTTGCGACACCGGGGAGCTGTTTTTT
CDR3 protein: CASTCDTGELFF

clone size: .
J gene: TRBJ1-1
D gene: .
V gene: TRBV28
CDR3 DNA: TGTGCCAGCAGTTTTACAGCGAACACTGAAGCTTTCTTT
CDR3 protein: CASSFTANTEAFF

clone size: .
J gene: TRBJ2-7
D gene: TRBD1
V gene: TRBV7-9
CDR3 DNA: TGTGCCAGCAGCCTAGAGGACAGGGGTCTTCGCGAGCAGTACTTC
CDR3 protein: CASSLEDRGLREQYF

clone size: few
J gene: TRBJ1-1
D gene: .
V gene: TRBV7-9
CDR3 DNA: TGTGCCAGCAGCTTCGGCAGACTCAGGGACACTGAAGCTTTCTTT
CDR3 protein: CASSFGRLRDTEAFF

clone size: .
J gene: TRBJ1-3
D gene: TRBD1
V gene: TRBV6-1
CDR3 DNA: TGTGCCAGCAGTGAGAACAGGGGGCCCTCTGGAAACACCATATATTTT
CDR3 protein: CASSENRGPSGNTIYF

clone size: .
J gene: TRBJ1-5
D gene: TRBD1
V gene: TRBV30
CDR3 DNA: TGTGCCTGGAGTACTGGACAGGGAGGTCAGCCCCAGCATTTT
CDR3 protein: CAWSTGQGGQPQHF

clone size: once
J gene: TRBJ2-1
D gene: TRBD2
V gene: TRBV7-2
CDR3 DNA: TGTGCCAGCAGCTTAGGTTCCGGGACTAACTACAATGAGCAGTTCTTC
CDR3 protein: CASSLGSGTNYNEQFF

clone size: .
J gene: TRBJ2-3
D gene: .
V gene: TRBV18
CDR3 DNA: TGTGCCAGCTCACCCCTACCGGGGTCAGATACGCAGTATTTT
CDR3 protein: CASSPLPGSDTQYF

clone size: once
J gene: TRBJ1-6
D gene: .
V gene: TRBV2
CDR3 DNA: TGTGCCAGCAGCGCCGGTACTTCACCCCTCCACTTT
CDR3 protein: CASSAGTSPLHF

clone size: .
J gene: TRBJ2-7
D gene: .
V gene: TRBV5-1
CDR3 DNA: TGCGCCAGCAGCCTTCACGGGGAGTCCTACGAGCAGTACTTC
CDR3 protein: CASSLHGESYEQYF

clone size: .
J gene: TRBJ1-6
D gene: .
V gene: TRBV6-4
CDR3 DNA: TGTGCCAACGTAGAAAATTCACCCCTCCACTTT
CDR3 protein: CANVENSPLHF

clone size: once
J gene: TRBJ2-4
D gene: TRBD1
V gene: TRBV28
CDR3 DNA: TGTGCCAGCAGTTCGGGACAGGAGGAGATAGCCAAAAACATTCAGTACTTC
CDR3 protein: CASSSGQEEIAKNIQYF

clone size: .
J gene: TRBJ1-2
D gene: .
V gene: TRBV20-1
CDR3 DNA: TGCAGTGCCGTACAGGGTGGCTACACCTTC
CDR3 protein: CSAVQGGYTF

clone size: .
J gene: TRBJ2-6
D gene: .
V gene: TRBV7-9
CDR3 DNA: TGTGCCAGCAGCTTGGACTTGGCTGGGGCCAACGTCCTGACTTTC
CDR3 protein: CASSLDLAGANVLTF

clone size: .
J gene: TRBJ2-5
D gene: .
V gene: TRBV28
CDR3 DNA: TGTGCCAGCAGCCCTAGTTCGTCACAAGAGACCCAGTACTTC
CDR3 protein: CASSPSSSQETQYF